These 32 T cell receptor beta chains were all obtained from the same sample, sequenced in a study of vaccination and CD4 T cells after COVID-19. Oncomine TCR Beta short-read sequencing was applied to DNA from cultured CD4+ T cells. One entry per CDR3 protein results from TCRdb running MiXCR on the PCR reads. The sample has about 15,000 distinct CDR3 sequences; roughly 54% are singletons. Sample treatment: roughly 11-day PBMC culture with coronavirus spike peptide pools or control peptides (ViraFEST assay). These TCRs' antigens remain unknown. The sample in question was CD4+ T cells from blood, cultured in vitro, obtained before SARS-CoV-2 vaccination. These receptors were obtained from a human donor who had recovered from COVID-19.

This chain uses TRBV24-1 with TRBJ2-1, with 7 bases lining up with TRBD1. The germline V gene has CDR1 KGHDR and CDR2 SFDVKD. With 2 bases clipped from V and 1 base from J, the junction kept 7 bases outside the gene matches. There are 17 residues in the CDR3. The CDR3 coding sequence is TGTGCCACCAGTGATTCCAACAGGGGCTTGTCCTACAATGAGCAGTTCTTC. Its protein product is CATSDSNRGLSYNEQFF.

The gene calls are TRBV4-2 and TRBJ2-3, with D perhaps TRBD1 (6 bases). The CDR3 has 19 residues. V gave up 0 bases and J gave up 1 base, with 20 bases separating them. The germline gives CDR1 LGHNA, CDR2 YNFKEQ. The CDR3 DNA reads TGTGCCAGCAGCCAAGATCGGGGTGGGGGCGGGTTAGGCACAGATACGCAGTATTTT. Protein product: CASSQDRGGGGLGTDTQYF.

This clonotype turned up a few times. The rearrangement uses TRBV5-4 and TRBJ2-4; 8 bases line up with TRBD1. Germline V lookup: CDR1 SGHNT, CDR2 YYREEE (reference sequence). The CDR3 runs to 14 residues. After removal of 7 bases from V and 7 bases from J, the junction contained 10 bases not matched to a gene. The CDR3 here is CASYPWDRRNIQYF. CDR3 coding DNA: TGTGCCAGCTACCCGTGGGACAGGCGTAACATTCAGTACTTC.

J is TRBJ1-5 and V is TRBV20-1, with D possibly being TRBD1 (5 bases). CDR1 and CDR2 (germline): DFQATT, SNEGSKA (reference sequence). The CDR3 covers 14 residues. V shed 6 bases and J shed 1 base, with 13 bases lying between them. The chain's CDR3 is CSAGDVGSNQPQHF. The CDR3 DNA is TGCAGTGCAGGGGATGTGGGAAGCAATCAGCCCCAGCATTTT.

The V and J genes are TRBV15 and TRBJ2-1; D is undetermined. V was cut by 5 bases and J by 2 bases, with 16 bases left in between. CDR1 and CDR2 from the germline V gene are LNHNV and YYDKDF (reference sequence). This CDR3 region has 16 residues. Here the CDR3 DNA reads TGTGCCACCAGCCAATTTTCTCGCTTCACCTACAATGAGCAGTTCTTC. Translation: CATSQFSRFTYNEQFF.

V is TRBV6-1 and J is TRBJ1-2; possibly TRBD1 for D (5 bases). Trimming removed 6 bases from V and 4 bases from J, with 15 bases in between. Per the germline V gene, CDR1 is MNHNS and CDR2 is SASEGT. CDR3 length: 14 amino acids. Written as DNA, the CDR3 is TGTGCCAGCAGCCCACGGGGGGGACTCTATGGCTACACCTTC. This translates into CASSPRGGLYGYTF.

The CDR3 is CASSSTGTSSGELFF. Here the CDR3 DNA reads TGTGCCAGCAGCTCGACGGGGACTAGCTCCGGGGAGCTGTTTTTT. V and J are TRBV7-3 and TRBJ2-2, with 9 bases aligning to TRBD2. Germline V gives CDR1 SGHTA, CDR2 FQGTGA. The CDR3 spans 15 residues. After removal of 4 bases from V and 6 bases from J, the junction contained 6 bases not matched to a gene.

The chain has TRBV6-5 and TRBJ2-5; 9 bases align to TRBD1. J gave up 7 bases and V 0 bases, and 12 bases lay outside the gene matches. From germline, CDR1 is MNHEY and CDR2 SVGAGI. The CDR3 runs to 17 residues. CDR3: CASSYSRGQGGGVTQYF. The DNA for the CDR3 is TGTGCCAGCAGTTACTCGAGGGGACAGGGAGGGGGAGTGACCCAGTACTTC.

This clonotype has a handful of counts. The gene calls are TRBV19 and TRBJ1-5; 7 bases fit TRBD1. Germline V gene lookup returns CDR1 LNHDA and CDR2 SQIVND (reference sequence). The length of the CDR3 is 14 residues. The J segment lost 10 bases and the V segment lost 5 bases, leaving 11 bases of the junction unmatched. The CDR3 spells CASSLDRSDPPQHF. The CDR3, as DNA: TGTGCCAGTAGTTTGGACAGGAGCGATCCACCCCAGCATTTT.

This clonotype appeared a single time. In nucleotides, the CDR3 is TGTGCCAGCAAAAGACAGGGCAGCACTGAAGCTTTCTTT. Amino acid sequence: CASKRQGSTEAFF. The chain joins TRBV6-1 to TRBJ1-1; the match to TRBD1 covers 7 bases. V was clipped by 7 bases and J by 4 bases; unmatched bases: 6. This CDR3 comprises 13 residues. The germline gives CDR1 MNHNS, CDR2 SASEGT.

The chain joins TRBV6-1 to TRBJ2-1, with 8 bases fitting TRBD1. The germline V gene has CDR1 MNHNS and CDR2 SASEGT. J gave up 4 bases and V 2 bases, and 4 bases lay outside the gene matches. The CDR3 extends over 15 amino acids. The CDR3 sequence: CASSEQGASYNEQFF. The CDR3 bases are TGTGCCAGCAGTGAACAGGGGGCATCGTACAATGAGCAGTTCTTC.

Only a few counts were recorded for this clonotype. V and J are TRBV20-1 and TRBJ2-5; perhaps TRBD2 as D (5 bases). Germline V lookup: CDR1 DFQATT, CDR2 SNEGSKA (reference sequence). The germline V and J ends were trimmed by 0 bases and 5 bases, with 16 bases remaining between them. This CDR3 spans 15 amino acids. CDR3 residues: CSARDPKRGLETQYF. The CDR3, as DNA: TGCAGTGCTAGAGATCCGAAAAGAGGGTTGGAGACCCAGTACTTC.

The rearrangement links TRBV10-3 to TRBJ2-2, with 10 bases identical to TRBD2. Germline lookup yields CDR1 ENHRY and CDR2 SYGVKD. The CDR3 loop spans 16 amino acids. The V gene end was trimmed by 0 bases and the J gene end by 7 bases; junction bases not matched to a gene: 5. CDR3 protein: CAISESLAGADGELFF. The CDR3 bases are TGTGCCATCAGTGAGTCCCTAGCGGGAGCAGACGGGGAGCTGTTTTTT.

In its sample, this clonotype was seen a few times. The CDR3 sequence is CASSLWAGAANEQFF. CDR3 nucleotides: TGTGCCAGCAGCTTATGGGCGGGAGCGGCCAATGAGCAGTTCTTC. V usage is TRBV7-9 and J usage is TRBJ2-1; 7 bases agree with TRBD2. The CDR3 contains 15 residues. In germline, CDR1 is SEHNR, CDR2 FQNEAQ (reference sequence). J lost 6 bases, V lost 2 bases, and 7 bases had no gene match.

The chain links TRBV20-1 to TRBJ2-3; a weak D match, TRBD2 (5 bases). V gave up 1 base and J gave up 4 bases, with 24 bases separating them. Germline lookup yields CDR1 DFQATT and CDR2 SNEGSKA (reference sequence). The CDR3 contains 18 residues. The CDR3 bases are TGCAGTGCTAGAGCCCGGCTCGAGGGCCGGAGGTGGTCAGATACGCAGTATTTT. This gives the protein CSARARLEGRRWSDTQYF.

The CDR3 region has the DNA TGTGCCAGTAGACCGACGGGAGGGGACACTGAAGCTTTCTTT. As protein: CASRPTGGDTEAFF. The chain couples TRBV19 to TRBJ1-1; a possible D gene is TRBD1 (5 bases). Germline CDR1 is LNHDA and CDR2 is SQIVND (reference sequence). This CDR3 contains 14 residues. Trimming stripped 6 bases from V and 3 bases from J, with 14 bases between.

The sample holds one count of this clonotype. The rearrangement links TRBV10-3 to TRBJ1-2, with D possibly TRBD1 on 5 matching bases. This CDR3 has 13 residues. V was trimmed by 1 base and J by 6 bases, leaving 9 bases between them. The V gene's germline CDR1 is ENHRY and CDR2 SYGVKD. Here the CDR3 DNA reads TGTGCCATCAGTGAGTGGCAGGGTGATGGCTACACCTTC. Translating it yields CAISEWQGDGYTF.

J is TRBJ2-7 and V is TRBV20-1; D not resolved. Germline loops: CDR1 DFQATT, CDR2 SNEGSKA (reference sequence). The V end lost 0 bases, the J end lost 4 bases, and 4 bases lay between the germline ends. The CDR3 length is 11 residues. In DNA form, the CDR3 reads TGCAGTGCTAGAGACAATTACGAGCAGTACTTC. Translated, it gives CSARDNYEQYF.

The rearrangement uses TRBV20-1 and TRBJ1-4, with D perhaps matching TRBD1 (5 bases). CDR1 is DFQATT and CDR2 is SNEGSKA in the germline V gene (reference sequence). This CDR3 is 13 amino acids long. V lost 6 bases, J lost 5 bases, and 13 bases lay in between. The CDR3 region is CSAWTRFNEKLFF. In DNA form, the CDR3 reads TGCAGTGCCTGGACACGGTTCAATGAAAAACTGTTTTTT.

Written as DNA, the CDR3 is TGCAGTAAAGGGGCTTACCCTATTTATGGCTACACCTTC. Encoded protein: CSKGAYPIYGYTF. This chain links TRBV20-1 with TRBJ1-2; D might be TRBD1 (5 bases). The V gene lost 8 bases and the J gene lost 5 bases, with 18 bases spanning the gap. Germline CDR1 and CDR2: DFQATT and SNEGSKA (reference sequence). The CDR3 loop spans 13 amino acids.

In this sample, this clonotype turned up a few times. This chain uses TRBV28 with TRBJ2-6; D is ambiguous. There are 13 residues in the CDR3. The germline V gene encodes CDR1 MDHEN and CDR2 SYDVKM. The V end was cut by 7 bases, the J end by 0 bases, with 4 bases between. As DNA, the CDR3 is TGTGCCAGCACCATCTCTGGGGCCAACGTCCTGACTTTC. Amino acid sequence: CASTISGANVLTF.

The rearrangement joins TRBV5-5 to TRBJ2-7, with 13 bases aligning to TRBD2. The CDR3 runs to 14 residues. Germline V gene data show CDR1 as SGHKS and CDR2 as YYEKEE (reference sequence). J lost 9 bases, V lost 3 bases, and 6 bases had no gene match. CDR3 loop: CASSSLAGGPMQYF. CDR3 DNA sequence: TGTGCCAGCAGCTCACTAGCGGGAGGGCCAATGCAGTACTTC.

This chain links TRBV20-1 with TRBJ2-3, with 9 bases identical to TRBD2. Germline values: CDR1 DFQATT, CDR2 SNEGSKA (reference sequence). CDR3 length: 15 residues. J gave up 1 base and V 6 bases, and 8 bases lay outside the gene matches. As DNA, the CDR3 is TGCAGTGCCGCAAATTTAGCGGGAGGCACAGATACGCAGTATTTT. This encodes CSAANLAGGTDTQYF.

This clonotype was recorded only once. The CDR3 reads CASSQIGLSTDTQYF. In nucleotides, the CDR3 is TGCGCCAGCAGCCAAATTGGACTGAGCACAGATACGCAGTATTTT. The gene calls are TRBV4-1 and TRBJ2-3, with D possibly TRBD2 on 5 matching bases. CDR3 length equals 15 residues. Trimming took off 2 bases at V and 0 bases at J, with 9 bases between the two ends. The germline V gene encodes CDR1 MGHRA and CDR2 YSYEKL.

The genes are TRBV12-2 and TRBJ2-3; whether TRBD2, the table's D call, matches the DNA was not checked. TRBV12-2 represents a pseudogene. This CDR3 contains 17 residues. The CDR3 sequence is CASRPLADGRKTDTQYF. CDR3 coding DNA: TGTGCAAGTCGCCCTCTTGCCGACGGGAGGAAAACAGATACGCAGTATTTT.

This chain uses TRBV20-1 with TRBJ2-7; D not certain. Germline V CDR1 and CDR2: DFQATT, SNEGSKA (reference sequence). Trimming cost V 5 bases and J 0 bases, with 14 bases left between them. This CDR3 has 14 amino acids. The CDR3 reads CSAPEYGNSYEQYF. In DNA form, the CDR3 reads TGCAGTGCTCCAGAGTATGGGAACTCCTACGAGCAGTACTTC.

Only a few counts were recorded for this clonotype. The gene calls are TRBV7-8 and TRBJ2-5, with a tentative D call TRBD2 (6 bases). Between the trimmed V and J ends, which lost 2 bases and 4 bases, there was a span of 11 bases. The CDR3 contains 14 residues. The germline gives CDR1 SGHVS, CDR2 FQNEAQ. CDR3 protein: CASSLRGTAETQYF. The CDR3 coding sequence is TGTGCCAGCAGCTTACGGGGGACGGCAGAGACCCAGTACTTC.

The chain has TRBV24-1 and TRBJ1-5; D is unclear. The CDR3 is made up of 14 amino acids. Germline CDR1 KGHDR, CDR2 SFDVKD. Trimming removed 3 bases from V and 6 bases from J, with 11 bases in between. The CDR3 nucleotides are TGTGCCACCAGTGATAATGGACTTTTTCAGCCCCAGCATTTT. It is translated as CATSDNGLFQPQHF.

This chain joins TRBV20-1 and TRBJ1-6; no clear D. The CDR3 consists of 13 residues. Per germline, CDR1 DFQATT and CDR2 SNEGSKA (reference sequence). V gave up 0 bases and J gave up 9 bases, with 9 bases separating them. The CDR3 DNA follows: TGCAGTGCTAGAGACCGACGGGGTTCACCCCTCCACTTT. This gives the protein CSARDRRGSPLHF.

The genes are TRBV20-1 and TRBJ1-6; TRBD1 might be the D (5 bases). This CDR3 region has 14 residues. Trimming cost V 0 bases and J 8 bases, with 11 bases left between them. The germline V gene has CDR1 DFQATT and CDR2 SNEGSKA (reference sequence). CDR3 DNA: TGCAGTGCTAGAGAGGCAGGGAGGGATTCACCCCTCCACTTT. This sequence encodes CSAREAGRDSPLHF.

This clonotype was seen only a few times. This rearrangement joins TRBV6-2 or TRBV6-3 to TRBJ2-2, with no clear D. Looked up from germline, CDR1 is MNHEY and CDR2 is SVGEGT. Trimming took 0 bases from V and 1 from J, leaving 3 bases between them. This CDR3 region has 14 residues. The CDR3 nucleotides read TGTGCCAGCAGTTACTCGTGGAACACCGGGGAGCTGTTTTTT. Its translation: CASSYSWNTGELFF.

CDR3 nucleotides: TGTGCCAGCAGTTACTCGGGACTACCGAAAAGAGGGGGGACCGGGGAGCTGTTTTTT. It encodes CASSYSGLPKRGGTGELFF. J is TRBJ2-2 and V is TRBV6-5, with a tentative D call TRBD2 (7 bases). This CDR3 is built from 19 residues. In germline, CDR1 is MNHEY, CDR2 SVGAGI. V shed 0 bases and J shed 5 bases, with 22 bases lying between them.